This entry features one TCR beta chain sequence. These data originate in a study of blood T cell repertoires in COVID-19. In the original analysis: Reference gene primer amplification in the assay estimated nucleated cell counts. TCRdb's copy holds only in-frame clones and misses some; the assay was immunoSEQ multiplex PCR. The V and J calls and the clone size are those of that table, but D and trimming were determined from the DNA. Here the sample spans tens of thousands of clones, approximately 83% being singletons. Sequencing used peripheral blood. This sequence was found in a woman aged 60-75 years with acute or convalescent COVID-19.

DNA for the CDR3: TGTGCCAGCAGGTTGGGACAGCCCAATCAGCCCCAGCATTTT. Translating it yields CASRLGQPNQPQHF. The chain employs TRBV28 and TRBJ1-5, with 7 nucleotides matching TRBD1. V lost 6 bases to trimming and J lost 3 bases; unmatched junction nucleotides: 5. CDR3 length equals 14 residues. The germline V gene has CDR1 MDHEN and CDR2 SYDVKM. Together with reference TRBV28 and TRBJ1-5, the CDR3 gives the full variable domain: DVKVTQSSRYLVKRTGEKVFLECVQDMDHENMFWYRQDPGLGLRLIYFSYDVKMKEKGDIPEGYSVSREKKERFSLILESASTNQTSMYLCASRLGQPNQPQHFGDGTRLSIL.